This is a list of T cell receptor beta chains from one sample in a study of control samples from healthy donors and cancer patients. Some clones are missing from TCRdb's copy, which holds only in-frame ones; the method was immunoSEQ multiplex PCR. This sample has around 180,000 clones; under 95% occur once, and the top ten carry about 1.5%. Sequences were obtained from blood. The receptors originated from a woman aged 18-29 years in good health. The CDR3 runs from the conserved cysteine through the conserved F or W. The order of the fields is clone size, J gene, D gene, V gene, CDR3 protein, CDR3 DNA. The D gene is left open where the match is weak. Clone size is stated in some rows and not others, as once, few, many or a class when expanded.

abundance: -; j_gene: TRBJ1-6; d_gene: -; v_gene: TRBV18; CDR3aa: CASSPGDSPLHF; CDR3nt: TGTGCCAGCTCACCAGGAGATTCACCCCTCCACTTT
abundance: -; j_gene: TRBJ1-2; d_gene: -; v_gene: TRBV5-6; CDR3aa: CASSLVLTNYGYTF; CDR3nt: TGTGCCAGCAGCTTGGTACTCACTAACTATGGCTACACCTTC
abundance: -; j_gene: TRBJ2-4; d_gene: -; v_gene: TRBV3-1/TRBV3-2; CDR3aa: CASSQDGGNIQYF; CDR3nt: TGTGCCAGCAGCCAAGATGGGGGGAACATTCAGTACTTC
abundance: few; j_gene: TRBJ2-1; d_gene: TRBD2; v_gene: TRBV3-1/TRBV3-2; CDR3aa: CASSHSTSGAGGNEQFF; CDR3nt: TGTGCCAGCAGCCACTCTACCAGCGGGGCTGGTGGGAATGAGCAGTTCTTC
abundance: once; j_gene: TRBJ2-7; d_gene: -; v_gene: TRBV4-2; CDR3aa: CASSLVGGGNEQYF; CDR3nt: TGTGCCAGCAGTCTCGTTGGGGGTGGTAACGAGCAGTACTTC
abundance: -; j_gene: TRBJ2-1; d_gene: TRBD2; v_gene: TRBV25-1; CDR3aa: CASSDSAGDLGYNEQFF; CDR3nt: TGTGCCAGCAGTGACTCAGCGGGAGATCTGGGGTACAATGAGCAGTTCTTC
abundance: -; j_gene: TRBJ2-4; d_gene: -; v_gene: TRBV21-1; CDR3aa: CASSKGRTGDSKNIQYF; CDR3nt: TGTGCCAGCAGCAAAGGCAGGACAGGGGATTCCAAAAACATTCAGTACTTC
abundance: -; j_gene: TRBJ1-2; d_gene: TRBD1; v_gene: TRBV18; CDR3aa: CASSLDRENYGYTF; CDR3nt: TGTGCCAGCTCACTGGACAGGGAGAACTATGGCTACACCTTC
abundance: -; j_gene: TRBJ2-1; d_gene: -; v_gene: TRBV6-5; CDR3aa: CASRRNRGGEQFF; CDR3nt: TGTGCCAGCAGACGTAATAGGGGGGGGGAGCAGTTCTTC
abundance: -; j_gene: TRBJ1-3; d_gene: -; v_gene: TRBV10-3; CDR3aa: CAIRRDLVHDSGNTIYF; CDR3nt: TGTGCCATCAGGAGGGACTTGGTCCACGATTCTGGAAACACCATATATTTT
abundance: -; j_gene: TRBJ1-2; d_gene: -; v_gene: TRBV6-5; CDR3aa: CASSYSGRGYGYTF; CDR3nt: TGTGCCAGCAGTTACTCTGGCAGGGGCTATGGCTACACCTTC
abundance: once; j_gene: TRBJ2-7; d_gene: -; v_gene: TRBV4-3; CDR3aa: CASSQDVGGAYEQYF; CDR3nt: TGCGCCAGCAGCCAAGATGTCGGGGGTGCCTACGAGCAGTACTTC
abundance: -; j_gene: TRBJ2-3; d_gene: TRBD1; v_gene: TRBV5-4; CDR3aa: CASSLASTGQGADTQYF; CDR3nt: TGTGCCAGCAGCTTGGCCTCCACGGGACAGGGGGCAGATACGCAGTATTTT
abundance: -; j_gene: TRBJ1-2; d_gene: TRBD1; v_gene: TRBV12-5; CDR3aa: CASGTGATSGYTF; CDR3nt: TGTGCTAGTGGGACAGGGGCTACCTCAGGCTACACCTTC
abundance: -; j_gene: TRBJ1-2; d_gene: TRBD1; v_gene: TRBV7-2; CDR3aa: CASSLKGTGQGSYTF; CDR3nt: TGTGCCAGCAGCTTAAAGGGGACGGGACAGGGGTCCTACACCTTC
abundance: -; j_gene: TRBJ1-2; d_gene: TRBD1; v_gene: TRBV10-2; CDR3aa: CASSEGQGTDSRTF; CDR3nt: TGCGCCAGCAGTGAAGGACAGGGGACGGATTCGCGGACCTTC
abundance: -; j_gene: TRBJ2-2; d_gene: -; v_gene: TRBV9; CDR3aa: CASSARAGAGLFF; CDR3nt: TGTGCCAGCAGCGCCCGAGCGGGCGCAGGGCTGTTTTTT
abundance: -; j_gene: TRBJ1-1; d_gene: TRBD1; v_gene: TRBV5-4; CDR3aa: CASRPDRRSIAFF; CDR3nt: TGTGCCAGCAGGCCGGACAGGCGAAGTATAGCTTTCTTT
abundance: -; j_gene: TRBJ2-4; d_gene: TRBD1; v_gene: TRBV6-6; CDR3aa: CASSYPPDRAKNIQYF; CDR3nt: TGTGCCAGCAGTTACCCCCCGGACAGGGCCAAAAACATTCAGTACTTC
abundance: few; j_gene: TRBJ1-6; d_gene: -; v_gene: TRBV18; CDR3aa: CASSPADGTNSPLHF; CDR3nt: TGTGCCAGCTCACCAGCAGACGGAACCAATTCACCCCTCCACTTT
abundance: -; j_gene: TRBJ1-2; d_gene: -; v_gene: TRBV7-2; CDR3aa: CASSPQGFYYGYTF; CDR3nt: TGTGCCAGCAGTCCCCAGGGTTTCTACTATGGCTACACCTTC